The clone carrying this TCR beta chain was observed once. V lost 6 bases and J lost 2, with 10 bases in between. The germline gives CDR1 LNHDA, CDR2 SQIVND (reference sequence). This CDR3 region has 13 residues. This table comes from immunoSEQ multiplex PCR, and its TCRdb copy is limited to in-frame clones, with some not included. This sample has around 150,000 clones, with around 90% found just once. This sample stems from a study of T cell responses to AZD1222 COVID-19 vaccine. The sequences come from peripheral blood, collected 28 days after the second AZD1222 dose. The rearrangement links TRBV19 to TRBJ1-2, with a weak D call TRBD1 (5 bases). This TCR derives from an adult who received the AZD1222 COVID-19 vaccine. The CDR3 loop reads CASRGTGNYGYTF. CDR3 sequence (DNA): TGTGCCAGTAGGGGGACGGGGAACTATGGCTACACCTTC. Together with reference TRBV19 and TRBJ1-2, the CDR3 gives the full variable domain: DGGITQSPKYLFRKEGQNVTLSCEQNLNHDAMYWYRQDPGQGLRLIYYSQIVNDFQKGDIAEGYSVSREKKESFPLTVTSAQKNPTAFYLCASRGTGNYGYTFGSGTRLTVV.